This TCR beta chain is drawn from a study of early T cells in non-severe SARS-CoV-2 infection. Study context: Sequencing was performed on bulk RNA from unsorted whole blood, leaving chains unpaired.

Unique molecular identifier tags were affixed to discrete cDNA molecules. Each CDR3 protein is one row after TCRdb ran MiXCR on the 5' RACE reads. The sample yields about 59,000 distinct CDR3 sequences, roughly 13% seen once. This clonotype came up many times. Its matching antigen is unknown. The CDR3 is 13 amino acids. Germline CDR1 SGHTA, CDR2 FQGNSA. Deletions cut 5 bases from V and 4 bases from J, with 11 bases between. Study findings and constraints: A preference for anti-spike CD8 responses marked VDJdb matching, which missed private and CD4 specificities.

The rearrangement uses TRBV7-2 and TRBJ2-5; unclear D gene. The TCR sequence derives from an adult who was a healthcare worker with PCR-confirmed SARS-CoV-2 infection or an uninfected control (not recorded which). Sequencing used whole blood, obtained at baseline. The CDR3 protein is CASSPSSLETQYF. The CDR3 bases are TGTGCCAGCAGCCCTTCTAGTTTAGAGACCCAGTACTTC.